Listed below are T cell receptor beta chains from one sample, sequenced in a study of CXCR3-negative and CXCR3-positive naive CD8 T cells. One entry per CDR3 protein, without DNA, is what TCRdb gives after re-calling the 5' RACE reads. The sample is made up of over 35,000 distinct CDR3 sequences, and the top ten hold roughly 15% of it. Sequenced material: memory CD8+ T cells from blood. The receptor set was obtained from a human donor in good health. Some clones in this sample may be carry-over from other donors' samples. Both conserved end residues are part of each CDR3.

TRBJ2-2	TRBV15	CATSRPGTGELFF
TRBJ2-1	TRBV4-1	CASSQDPGTGGNEQFF
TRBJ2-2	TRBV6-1	CASTSGQGAYGELFF
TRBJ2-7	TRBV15	CATSRSLAGVTDEQYF
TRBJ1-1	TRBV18	CASSPPGGGRQNTEAFF
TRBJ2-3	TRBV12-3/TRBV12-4	CASSFGGAVPDTQYF
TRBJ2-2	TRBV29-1	CSVRRETGELFF
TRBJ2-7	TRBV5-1	CASTVTGGYEQYF
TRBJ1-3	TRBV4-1	CASSQDPQMDTIYF
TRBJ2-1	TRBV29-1	CSVPGPQSPSNEQFF
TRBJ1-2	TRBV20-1	CSGQGVDYGYTF
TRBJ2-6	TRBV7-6	CASSLVTGANVLTF